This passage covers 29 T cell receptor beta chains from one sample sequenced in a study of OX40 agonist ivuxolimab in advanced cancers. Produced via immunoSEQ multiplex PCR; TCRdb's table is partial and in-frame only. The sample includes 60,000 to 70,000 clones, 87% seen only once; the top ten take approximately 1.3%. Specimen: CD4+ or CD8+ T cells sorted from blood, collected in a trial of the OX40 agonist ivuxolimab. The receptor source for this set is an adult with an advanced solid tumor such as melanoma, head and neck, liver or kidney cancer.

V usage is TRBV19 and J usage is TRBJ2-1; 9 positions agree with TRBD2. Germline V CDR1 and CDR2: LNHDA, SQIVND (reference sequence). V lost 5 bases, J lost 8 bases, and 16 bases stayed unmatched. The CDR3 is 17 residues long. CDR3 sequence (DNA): TGTGCCAGTAGTGACATAGCGGGGGCCACCCTACCGGATGAGCAGTTCTTC. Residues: CASSDIAGATLPDEQFF.

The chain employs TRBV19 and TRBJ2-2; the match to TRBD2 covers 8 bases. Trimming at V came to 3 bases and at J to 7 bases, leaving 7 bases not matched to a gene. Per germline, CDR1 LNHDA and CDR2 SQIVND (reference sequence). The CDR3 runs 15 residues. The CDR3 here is CASSIRSGRYGELFF. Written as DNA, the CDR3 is TGTGCCAGTAGTATTAGGAGCGGGAGATACGGGGAGCTGTTTTTT.

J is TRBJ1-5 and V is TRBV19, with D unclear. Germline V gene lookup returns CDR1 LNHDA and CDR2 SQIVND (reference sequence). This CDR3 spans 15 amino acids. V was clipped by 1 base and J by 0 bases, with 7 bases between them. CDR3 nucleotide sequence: TGTGCCAGTAGTATAGCTGTCTATAGCAATCAGCCCCAGCATTTT. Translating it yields CASSIAVYSNQPQHF.

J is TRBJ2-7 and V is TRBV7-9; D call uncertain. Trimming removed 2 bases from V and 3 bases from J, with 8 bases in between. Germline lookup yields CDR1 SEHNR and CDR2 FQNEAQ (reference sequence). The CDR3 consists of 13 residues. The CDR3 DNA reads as TGTGCCAGCAGCTTACCACAAAGCTACGAGCAGTACTTC. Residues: CASSLPQSYEQYF.

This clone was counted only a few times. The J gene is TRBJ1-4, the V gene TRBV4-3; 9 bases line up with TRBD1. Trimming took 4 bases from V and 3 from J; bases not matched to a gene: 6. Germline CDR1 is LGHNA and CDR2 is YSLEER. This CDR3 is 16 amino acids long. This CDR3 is CASSPLGTGPNEKLFF. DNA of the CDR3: TGCGCCAGCAGCCCCCTGGGGACAGGGCCTAATGAAAAACTGTTTTTT.

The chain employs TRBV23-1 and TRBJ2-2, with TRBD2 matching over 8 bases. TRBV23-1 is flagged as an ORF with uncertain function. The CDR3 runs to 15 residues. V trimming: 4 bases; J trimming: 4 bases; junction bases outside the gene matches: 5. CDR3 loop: CASSLRGGLTGELFF. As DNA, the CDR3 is TGCGCCAGCAGTCTCCGGGGGGGACTCACCGGGGAGCTGTTTTTT.

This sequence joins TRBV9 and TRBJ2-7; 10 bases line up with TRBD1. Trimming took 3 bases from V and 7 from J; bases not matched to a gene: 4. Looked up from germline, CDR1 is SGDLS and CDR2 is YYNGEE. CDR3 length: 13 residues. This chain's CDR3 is CASSGQGAREQYF. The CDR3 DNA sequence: TGTGCCAGCAGCGGACAGGGGGCCCGGGAGCAGTACTTC.

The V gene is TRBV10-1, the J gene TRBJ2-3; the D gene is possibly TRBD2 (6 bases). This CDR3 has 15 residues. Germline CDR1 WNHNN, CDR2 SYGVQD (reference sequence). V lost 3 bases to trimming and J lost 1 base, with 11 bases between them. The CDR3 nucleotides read TGCGCCAGCAGTGACGGGAGCTGGGGCACAGATACGCAGTATTTT. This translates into CASSDGSWGTDTQYF.

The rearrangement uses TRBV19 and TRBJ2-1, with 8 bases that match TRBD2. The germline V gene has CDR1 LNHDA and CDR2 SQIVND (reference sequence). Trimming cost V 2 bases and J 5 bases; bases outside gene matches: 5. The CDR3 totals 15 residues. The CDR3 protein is CASSISGRADNEQFF. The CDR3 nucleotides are TGTGCCAGTAGTATATCCGGGAGGGCCGACAATGAGCAGTTCTTC.

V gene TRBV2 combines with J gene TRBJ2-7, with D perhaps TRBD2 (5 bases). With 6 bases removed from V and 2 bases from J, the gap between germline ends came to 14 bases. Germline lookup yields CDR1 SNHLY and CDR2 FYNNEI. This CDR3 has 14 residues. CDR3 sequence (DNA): TGTGCCAGCAGGGGGAGTAGACTTGCCTACGAGCAGTACTTC. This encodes CASRGSRLAYEQYF.

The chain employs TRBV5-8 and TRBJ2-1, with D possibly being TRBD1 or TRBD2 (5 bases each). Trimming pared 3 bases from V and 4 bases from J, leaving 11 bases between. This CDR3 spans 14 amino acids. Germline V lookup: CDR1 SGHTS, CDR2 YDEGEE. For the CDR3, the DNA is TGTGCCAGCAGCTCCCGGGACCATTACAATGAGCAGTTCTTC. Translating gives CASSSRDHYNEQFF. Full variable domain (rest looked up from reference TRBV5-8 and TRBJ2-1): EAGVTQSPTHLIKTRGQQATLRCSPISGHTSVYWYQQALGLGLQFLLWYDEGEERNRGNFPPRFSGRQFPNYSSELNVNALELEDSALYLCASSSRDHYNEQFFGPGTRLTVL.

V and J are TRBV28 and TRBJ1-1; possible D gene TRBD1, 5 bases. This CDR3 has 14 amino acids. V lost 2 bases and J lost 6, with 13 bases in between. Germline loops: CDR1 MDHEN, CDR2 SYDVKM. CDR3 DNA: TGTGCCAGCAGTTTAAGGAAGGGGTCGTCTGAAGCTTTCTTT. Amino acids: CASSLRKGSSEAFF.

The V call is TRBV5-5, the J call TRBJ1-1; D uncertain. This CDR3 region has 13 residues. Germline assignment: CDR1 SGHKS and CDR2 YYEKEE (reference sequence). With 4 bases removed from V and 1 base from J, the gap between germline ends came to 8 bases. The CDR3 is CASSPRANTEAFF. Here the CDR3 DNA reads TGTGCCAGCAGCCCTCGAGCGAACACTGAAGCTTTCTTT.

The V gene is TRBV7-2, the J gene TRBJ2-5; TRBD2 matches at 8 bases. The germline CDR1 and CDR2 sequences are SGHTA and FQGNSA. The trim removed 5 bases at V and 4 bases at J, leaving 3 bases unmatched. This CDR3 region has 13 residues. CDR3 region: CASSPAGAETQYF. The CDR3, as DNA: TGTGCCAGCAGCCCAGCGGGAGCAGAGACCCAGTACTTC.

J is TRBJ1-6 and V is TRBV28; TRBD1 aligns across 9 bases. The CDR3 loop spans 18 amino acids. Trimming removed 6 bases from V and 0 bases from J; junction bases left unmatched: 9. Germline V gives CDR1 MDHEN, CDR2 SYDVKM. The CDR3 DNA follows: TGTGCCAGCAGCTCAAGGGACAGGGCGTACTCCTATAATTCACCCCTCCACTTT. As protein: CASSSRDRAYSYNSPLHF.

The CDR3 region has the DNA TGTGCCTGGAAGGGAGACAGGATGAACACTGAAGCTTTCTTT. Its protein product is CAWKGDRMNTEAFF. This chain links TRBV30 with TRBJ1-1; a weak D match, TRBD1 (6 bases). From germline, CDR1 is GTSNPN and CDR2 SVGIG (reference sequence). V was clipped by 4 bases and J by 0 bases, with 12 bases between them. The CDR3 has 14 residues.

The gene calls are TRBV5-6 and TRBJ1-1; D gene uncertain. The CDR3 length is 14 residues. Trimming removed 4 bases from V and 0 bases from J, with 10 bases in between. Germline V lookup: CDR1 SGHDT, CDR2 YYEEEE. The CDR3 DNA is TGTGCCAGCAGCCCCGGGATAATGAACACTGAAGCTTTCTTT. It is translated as CASSPGIMNTEAFF.

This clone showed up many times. CDR3 sequence (DNA): TGTGCCAGCAGTACAAGGGTAGGGGAGCTGTTTTTT. Amino acid sequence: CASSTRVGELFF. The chain couples TRBV6-5 to TRBJ2-2; D gene ambiguous. The CDR3 totals 12 residues. The germline CDR1 and CDR2 sequences are MNHEY and SVGAGI. V gave up 5 bases and J gave up 8 bases, with 9 bases separating them.

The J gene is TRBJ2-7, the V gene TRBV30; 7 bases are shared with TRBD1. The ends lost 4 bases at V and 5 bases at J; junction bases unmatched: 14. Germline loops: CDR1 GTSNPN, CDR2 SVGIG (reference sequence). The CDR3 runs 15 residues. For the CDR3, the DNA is TGTGCCTGGATTAAACAGGGGAGAGTATCCCACGAGCAGTACTTC. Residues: CAWIKQGRVSHEQYF.

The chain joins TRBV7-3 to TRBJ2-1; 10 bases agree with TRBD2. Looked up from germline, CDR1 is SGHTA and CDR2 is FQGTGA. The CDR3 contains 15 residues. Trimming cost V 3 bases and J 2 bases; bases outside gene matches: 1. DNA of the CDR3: TGTGCCAGCAGCTTCCTAGCGGGGGCCTACAATGAGCAGTTCTTC. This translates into CASSFLAGAYNEQFF.

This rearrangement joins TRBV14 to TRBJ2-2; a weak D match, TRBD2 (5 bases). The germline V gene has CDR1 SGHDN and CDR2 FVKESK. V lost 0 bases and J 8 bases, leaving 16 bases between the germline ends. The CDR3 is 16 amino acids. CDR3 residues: CASSQEWASRSGELFF. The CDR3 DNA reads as TGTGCCAGCAGCCAAGAATGGGCTAGCCGGTCAGGGGAGCTGTTTTTT.

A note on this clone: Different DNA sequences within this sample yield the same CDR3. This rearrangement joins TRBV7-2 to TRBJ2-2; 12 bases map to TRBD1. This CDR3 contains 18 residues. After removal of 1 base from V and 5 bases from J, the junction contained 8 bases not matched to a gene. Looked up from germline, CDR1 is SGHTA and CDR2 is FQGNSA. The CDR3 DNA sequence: TGTGCCAGCAGCTTAGGATGGGGACAGGGGGCTGGGACCGGGGAGCTGTTTTTT. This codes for CASSLGWGQGAGTGELFF.

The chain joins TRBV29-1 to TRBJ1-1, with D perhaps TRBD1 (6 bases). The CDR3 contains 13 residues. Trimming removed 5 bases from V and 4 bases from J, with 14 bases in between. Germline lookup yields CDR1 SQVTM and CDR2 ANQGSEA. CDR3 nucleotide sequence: TGCAGCGTTCCCTCCGACAGGTTCACTGAAGCTTTCTTT. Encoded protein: CSVPSDRFTEAFF.

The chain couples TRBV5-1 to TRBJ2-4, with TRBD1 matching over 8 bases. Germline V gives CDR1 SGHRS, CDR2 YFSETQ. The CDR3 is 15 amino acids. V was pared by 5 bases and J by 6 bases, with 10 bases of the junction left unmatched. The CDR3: CASRGSRGRANIQYF. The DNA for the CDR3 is TGCGCCAGCAGGGGATCCAGGGGGCGCGCAAACATTCAGTACTTC.

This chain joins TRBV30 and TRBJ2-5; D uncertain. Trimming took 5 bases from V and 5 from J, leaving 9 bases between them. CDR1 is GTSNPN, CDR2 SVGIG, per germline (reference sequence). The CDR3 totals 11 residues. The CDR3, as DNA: TGTGCCTGGGCCATTTTGGAGACCCAGTACTTC. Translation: CAWAILETQYF.

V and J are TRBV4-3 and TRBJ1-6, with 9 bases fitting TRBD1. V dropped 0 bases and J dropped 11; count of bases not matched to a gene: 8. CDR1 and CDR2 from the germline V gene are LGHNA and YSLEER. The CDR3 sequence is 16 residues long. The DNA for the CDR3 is TGCGCCAGCAGCCAAGATGGGGGACAGGGTACGACACCCCTCCACTTT. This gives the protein CASSQDGGQGTTPLHF.

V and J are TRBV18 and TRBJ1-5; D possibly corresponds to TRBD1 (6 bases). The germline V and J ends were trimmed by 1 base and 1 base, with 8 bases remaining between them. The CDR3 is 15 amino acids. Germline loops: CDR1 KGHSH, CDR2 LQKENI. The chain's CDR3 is CASSPQTGSNQPQHF. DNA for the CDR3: TGTGCCAGCTCACCACAGACAGGCAGCAATCAGCCCCAGCATTTT.

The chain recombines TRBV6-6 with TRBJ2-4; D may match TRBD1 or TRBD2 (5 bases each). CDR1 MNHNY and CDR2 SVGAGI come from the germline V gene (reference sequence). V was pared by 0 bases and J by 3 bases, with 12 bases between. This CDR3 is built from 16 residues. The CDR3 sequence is CASSYSRGEGKNIQYF. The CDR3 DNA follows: TGTGCCAGCAGTTACTCGAGGGGAGAGGGCAAAAACATTCAGTACTTC.

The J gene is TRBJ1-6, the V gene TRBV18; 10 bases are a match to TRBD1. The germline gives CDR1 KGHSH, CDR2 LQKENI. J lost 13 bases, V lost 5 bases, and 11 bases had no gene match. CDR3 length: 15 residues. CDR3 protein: CASSSSGTGEVPLHF. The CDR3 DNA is TGTGCCAGCTCAAGCTCGGGGACAGGGGAGGTCCCCCTCCACTTT.